These 17 T cell receptor beta chains share one sample of origin, sequenced in a study of PD-1 blockade in classical Hodgkin lymphoma. The method was immunoSEQ multiplex PCR; TCRdb's version includes in-frame clones alone and lacks a portion of them. The repertoire holds roughly 12,000 clones, with approximately 84% as singletons. Each and every patient relapsed after autologous stem cell transplantation, and patients got differing brentuximab vedotin exposure. Through magnetic negative selection, CD8+ T cells were separated from PBMCs that had been thawed. The sample consisted of CD8+ T cells from blood, taken at baseline. The origin of the receptors is a human donor with classical Hodgkin lymphoma.

The chain carries TRBV4-1 and TRBJ2-1; 9 bases are shared with TRBD2. The germline gives CDR1 MGHRA, CDR2 YSYEKL. The CDR3 loop spans 14 amino acids. The ends lost 4 bases at V and 6 bases at J; junction bases unmatched: 4. The CDR3 is CASSPISGSNEQFF. CDR3 DNA: TGCGCCAGCAGCCCCATTAGCGGGAGCAATGAGCAGTTCTTC.

This clone was detected only once. J is TRBJ2-6 and V is TRBV7-6; 8 positions match TRBD1. V gave up 1 base and J gave up 0 bases; unmatched junction bases: 5. This CDR3 is 18 amino acids long. Germline V CDR1 and CDR2: SGHVS, FNYEAQ. CDR3 nucleotides: TGTGCCAGCAGCTTAGAGCCAGGGGGCCCCTCTGGGGCCAACGTCCTGACTTTC. Protein sequence: CASSLEPGGPSGANVLTF.

This chain uses TRBV27 with TRBJ2-3; 8 bases match TRBD2. V was clipped by 6 bases and J by 4 bases; unmatched bases: 15. From germline, CDR1 is MNHEY and CDR2 SMNVEV (reference sequence). This CDR3 has 17 residues. CDR3 sequence: CASSLSATSAYPDTQYF. CDR3 nucleotide sequence: TGTGCCAGCAGCCTTTCTGCGACTAGCGCTTACCCAGATACGCAGTATTTT.

The V gene is TRBV14, the J gene TRBJ2-1, with TRBD2 matching 11 bases. Unmatched junction bases numbered 6, after V lost 4 bases and J lost 4 bases. Germline CDR1 is SGHDN and CDR2 is FVKESK. The CDR3 is 16 residues long. In DNA, the CDR3 is TGTGCCAGCAGCCCCACTAGCGGGAGTCAATACAATGAGCAGTTCTTC. It codes for CASSPTSGSQYNEQFF.

The chain couples TRBV6-5 to TRBJ1-2; 7 bases are shared with TRBD1. CDR3 length: 12 amino acids. V was pared by 9 bases and J by 11 bases, with 12 bases of the junction left unmatched. CDR1 and CDR2 (germline): MNHEY, SVGAGI. CDR3 in DNA: TGTGCCAGTTCCGAGGGACAGAATAGGTACACCTTC. This translates into CASSEGQNRYTF.

The J gene is TRBJ1-5, the V gene TRBV11-2; unclear D gene. Germline CDR1 SGHAT, CDR2 FQNNGV. Trimming removed 5 bases from V and 2 bases from J, with 7 bases in between. The CDR3 runs to 13 residues. The chain's CDR3 is CASSTSGNQPQHF. CDR3 DNA sequence: TGTGCCAGCAGCACAAGTGGCAATCAGCCCCAGCATTTT.

The J gene is TRBJ2-1, the V gene TRBV7-2; D is undetermined. The V end lost 1 base, the J end lost 6 bases, and 10 bases lay between the germline ends. This CDR3 spans 14 amino acids. Germline V gene data show CDR1 as SGHTA and CDR2 as FQGNSA. The CDR3 spells CASSLVGPGNEQFF. The CDR3 DNA is TGTGCCAGCAGCTTAGTCGGACCCGGCAATGAGCAGTTCTTC.

The chain employs TRBV4-1 and TRBJ2-7, with 10 positions matching TRBD2. The CDR3 is 15 residues long. Trimming at V came to 1 base and at J to 3 bases, leaving 3 bases not matched to a gene. Per germline, CDR1 MGHRA and CDR2 YSYEKL. The CDR3 DNA is TGCGCCAGCAGCCAAGGGACTAGCGGACTCTACGAGCAGTACTTC. Encoded protein: CASSQGTSGLYEQYF.

V gene TRBV4-3 combines with J gene TRBJ1-1; D not certain. The CDR3 has 17 residues. V shed 2 bases and J shed 2 bases, with 18 bases lying between them. Germline V gene data show CDR1 as LGHNA and CDR2 as YSLEER. The CDR3 is CASSQRVVRETNTEAFF. The DNA for the CDR3 is TGCGCCAGCAGCCAACGTGTTGTTAGGGAAACCAACACTGAAGCTTTCTTT.

The CDR3 coding sequence is TGTGCCAGCAGTCCCCCTTGGAGTGCTAACACTGAAGCTTTCTTT. Protein sequence: CASSPPWSANTEAFF. The chain couples TRBV27 to TRBJ1-1; D is undetermined. This CDR3 has 15 amino acids. Per germline, CDR1 MNHEY and CDR2 SMNVEV (reference sequence). Trimming left V 5 bases short and J 2 bases short, with 15 bases between.

V and J are TRBV28 and TRBJ2-7; possibly TRBD1 for D (6 bases). The CDR3 length is 12 residues. Germline lookup yields CDR1 MDHEN and CDR2 SYDVKM. V was cut by 2 bases and J by 9 bases, with 11 bases left in between. The CDR3 coding sequence is TGTGCCAGCAGTTTACAGGGGCCACCGCAGTACTTC. Encoded protein: CASSLQGPPQYF.

The gene calls are TRBV4-1 and TRBJ2-7, with a weak D call TRBD2 (5 bases). V was shortened by 4 bases and J by 2 bases, with 9 bases between the two germline ends. Germline CDR1 is MGHRA and CDR2 is YSYEKL. This CDR3 has 13 residues. The CDR3 region has the DNA TGCGCCAGCAGCCTGGAGAGGGCCTACGAGCAGTACTTC. Protein sequence: CASSLERAYEQYF.

This clone has a handful of counts. The rearrangement uses TRBV6-5 and TRBJ1-5, with 7 bases fitting TRBD1. The length of the CDR3 is 13 residues. V lost 7 bases to trimming and J lost 4 bases; unmatched junction nucleotides: 4. Germline CDR1 reads MNHEY; CDR2 reads SVGAGI. CDR3 in amino acids: CASKQGMNQPQHF. CDR3 in DNA: TGTGCCAGCAAACAGGGGATGAATCAGCCCCAGCATTTT.

The V gene is TRBV28, the J gene TRBJ2-7, with D maybe TRBD2 (7 bases). The V gene's germline CDR1 is MDHEN and CDR2 SYDVKM. This CDR3 is 14 amino acids long. Trimming took off 5 bases at V and 2 bases at J, with 13 bases between the two ends. The CDR3 region is CASSLRGGTYEQYF. The DNA of the CDR3 is TGTGCCAGCAGTCTGAGGGGGGGCACCTACGAGCAGTACTTC.

The rearrangement joins TRBV30 to TRBJ1-1, with no clear D. The germline V gene has CDR1 GTSNPN and CDR2 SVGIG (reference sequence). V was trimmed by 0 bases and J by 5 bases, leaving 7 bases between them. This CDR3 has 12 residues. The chain's CDR3 is CAWSVSSTEAFF. CDR3 nucleotide sequence: TGTGCCTGGAGTGTTTCTTCTACTGAAGCTTTCTTT.

The chain links TRBV4-2 to TRBJ1-2; D may be TRBD1 (6 bases). The V gene's germline CDR1 is LGHNA and CDR2 YNFKEQ. V was trimmed by 3 bases and J by 8 bases, leaving 16 bases between them. The CDR3 has 14 residues. The CDR3 DNA reads TGTGCCAGCAGCCAGACGGGGGCCAGGGACGGCTACACCTTC. The encoded protein is CASSQTGARDGYTF.

The rearrangement joins TRBV6-1 to TRBJ1-1, with D perhaps TRBD1 (5 bases). Trimming shortened V by 1 base and J by 1 base, and 13 bases separated the two germline ends. The germline CDR1 and CDR2 sequences are MNHNS and SASEGT. The CDR3 is 16 residues long. CDR3 loop: CASSEGEGIGNTEAFF. The CDR3 DNA reads TGTGCCAGCAGTGAAGGGGAGGGGATAGGGAACACTGAAGCTTTCTTT.